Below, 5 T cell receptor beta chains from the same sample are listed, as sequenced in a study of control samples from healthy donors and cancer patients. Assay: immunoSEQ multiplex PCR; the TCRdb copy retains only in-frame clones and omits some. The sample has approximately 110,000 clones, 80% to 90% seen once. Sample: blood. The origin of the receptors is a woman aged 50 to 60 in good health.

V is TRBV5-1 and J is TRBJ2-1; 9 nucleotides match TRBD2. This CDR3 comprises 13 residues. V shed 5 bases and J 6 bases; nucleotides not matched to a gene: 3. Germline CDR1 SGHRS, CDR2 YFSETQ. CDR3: CASSAGGPNEQFF. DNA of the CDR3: TGCGCCAGCAGTGCGGGGGGGCCCAATGAGCAGTTCTTC. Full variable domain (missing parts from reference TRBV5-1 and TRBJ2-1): KAGVTQTPRYLIKTRGQQVTLSCSPISGHRSVSWYQQTPGQGLQFLFEYFSETQRNKGNFPGRFSGRQFSNSRSEMNVSTLELGDSALYLCASSAGGPNEQFFGPGTRLTVL.

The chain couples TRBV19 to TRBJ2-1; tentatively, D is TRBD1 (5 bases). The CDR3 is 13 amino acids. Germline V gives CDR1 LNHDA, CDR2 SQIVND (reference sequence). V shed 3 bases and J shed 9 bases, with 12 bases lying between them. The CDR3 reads CASSIRFQGEQFF. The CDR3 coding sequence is TGTGCCAGTAGTATTAGATTCCAGGGTGAGCAGTTCTTC.

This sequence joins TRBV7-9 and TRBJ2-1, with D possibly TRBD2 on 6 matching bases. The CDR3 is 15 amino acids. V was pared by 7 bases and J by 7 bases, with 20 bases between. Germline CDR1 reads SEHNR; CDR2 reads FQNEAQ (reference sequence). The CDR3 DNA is TGTGCCAGCAACCGGGAGACTGCGCGTGGGAATGAGCAGTTCTTC. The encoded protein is CASNRETARGNEQFF.

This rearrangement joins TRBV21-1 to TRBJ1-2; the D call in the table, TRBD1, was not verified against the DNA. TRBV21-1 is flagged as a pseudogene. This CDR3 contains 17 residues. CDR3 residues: CASKRDWTGAEDYGYTF. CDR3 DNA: TGTGCCAGTAAACGAGATTGGACAGGGGCGGAAGACTATGGCTACACCTTC.

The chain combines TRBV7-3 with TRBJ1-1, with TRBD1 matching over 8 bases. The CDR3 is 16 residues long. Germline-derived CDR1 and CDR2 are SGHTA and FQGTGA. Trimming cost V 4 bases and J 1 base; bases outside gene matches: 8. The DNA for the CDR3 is TGTGCCAGCAGCTGGACAGGGTCCAGGGGGAACACTGAAGCTTTCTTT. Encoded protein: CASSWTGSRGNTEAFF.